The rows below give T cell receptor beta chains drawn from one sample of a study of CD8+ T cells in alopecia areata. Assay: immunoSEQ multiplex PCR; the TCRdb copy retains only in-frame clones and omits some. This sample carries around 200,000 clones, 45% to 65% of them seen once, and the ten largest clones take 0.65% to 0.7%. Specimen: CD4+ T cells sorted from blood, collected at week 4, from a patient treated with tofacitinib. These receptors were obtained from a human donor with alopecia areata. The CDR3 runs from the conserved cysteine through the conserved F or W. The D gene is left open where the match is weak. Size is stated for part of the rows, as once, few or many counts, or as a class when the clone is expanded.

v_gene: TRBV9
d_gene: .
abundance: .
j_gene: TRBJ2-6
CDR3aa: CASSVDVYNSGANVLTF
CDR3nt: TGTGCCAGCAGCGTTGATGTCTACAACTCTGGGGCCAACGTCCTGACTTTC

v_gene: TRBV2
d_gene: .
abundance: few
j_gene: TRBJ1-1
CDR3aa: CASSGEANTEAFF
CDR3nt: TGTGCCAGCAGTGGTGAAGCGAACACTGAAGCTTTCTTT

v_gene: TRBV10-3
d_gene: TRBD2
abundance: .
j_gene: TRBJ2-1
CDR3aa: CATAGTSGYNEQFF
CDR3nt: TGTGCCACCGCAGGGACTAGCGGATACAATGAGCAGTTCTTC

v_gene: TRBV13
d_gene: .
abundance: once
j_gene: TRBJ2-7
CDR3aa: CASSFDRGDEQYF
CDR3nt: TGTGCCAGCAGCTTTGATAGGGGTGACGAGCAGTACTTC

v_gene: TRBV30
d_gene: .
abundance: .
j_gene: TRBJ1-3
CDR3aa: CAWSAGFDTIYF
CDR3nt: TGTGCCTGGAGTGCCGGCTTCGACACCATATATTTT

v_gene: TRBV10-3
d_gene: .
abundance: few
j_gene: TRBJ1-5
CDR3aa: CAIRGGGNQPQHF
CDR3nt: TGTGCCATCAGAGGGGGAGGCAATCAGCCCCAGCATTTT

v_gene: TRBV7-2
d_gene: .
abundance: once
j_gene: TRBJ1-5
CDR3aa: CASSPNPRAYSNQPQHF
CDR3nt: TGTGCCAGCAGCCCTAACCCCAGGGCCTATAGCAATCAGCCCCAGCATTTT

v_gene: TRBV30
d_gene: .
abundance: .
j_gene: TRBJ1-5
CDR3aa: CAWSKKGLREQPQHF
CDR3nt: TGTGCCTGGAGTAAGAAGGGGCTAAGGGAACAGCCCCAGCATTTT

v_gene: TRBV9
d_gene: .
abundance: .
j_gene: TRBJ1-4
CDR3aa: CASSAEGGKLFF
CDR3nt: TGTGCCAGCAGCGCTGAGGGGGGAAAACTGTTTTTT

v_gene: TRBV25-1
d_gene: .
abundance: .
j_gene: TRBJ2-5
CDR3aa: CASSELSLAETQYF
CDR3nt: TGTGCCAGCAGTGAATTATCGTTAGCGGAGACCCAGTACTTC

v_gene: TRBV20-1
d_gene: .
abundance: few
j_gene: TRBJ2-7
CDR3aa: CSAAEETEQYF
CDR3nt: TGCAGTGCTGCCGAGGAGACCGAGCAGTACTTC

v_gene: TRBV4-3
d_gene: .
abundance: .
j_gene: TRBJ1-1
CDR3aa: CASSQARGKVTEAFF
CDR3nt: TGCGCCAGCAGCCAAGCCAGGGGAAAGGTCACTGAAGCTTTCTTT

v_gene: TRBV9
d_gene: .
abundance: .
j_gene: TRBJ2-2
CDR3aa: CASSERYTGELFF
CDR3nt: TGTGCCAGCAGCGAGAGGTACACCGGGGAGCTGTTTTTT

v_gene: TRBV30
d_gene: TRBD2
abundance: once
j_gene: TRBJ2-2
CDR3aa: CAWRAGEVTGELFF
CDR3nt: TGTGCCTGGAGGGCGGGAGAGGTCACCGGGGAGCTGTTTTTT

v_gene: TRBV10-3
d_gene: TRBD1
abundance: many
j_gene: TRBJ2-7
CDR3aa: CAISESSLEGQVSYEQYF
CDR3nt: TGTGCCATCAGTGAGTCGAGTTTAGAAGGACAGGTGTCCTACGAGCAGTACTTC

v_gene: TRBV6-1
d_gene: TRBD1
abundance: .
j_gene: TRBJ1-4
CDR3aa: CASSEQGAGGGMKLFF
CDR3nt: TGTGCCAGCAGTGAACAGGGGGCTGGGGGAGGCATGAAACTGTTTTTT

v_gene: TRBV15
d_gene: .
abundance: once
j_gene: TRBJ1-2
CDR3aa: CATSRTANYGYTF
CDR3nt: TGTGCCACCAGCAGGACAGCAAACTATGGCTACACCTTC

v_gene: TRBV5-6
d_gene: .
abundance: .
j_gene: TRBJ2-7
CDR3aa: CASSLGSGREQYF
CDR3nt: TGTGCCAGCAGCTTGGGGTCAGGTAGGGAGCAGTACTTC

v_gene: TRBV11-1
d_gene: .
abundance: .
j_gene: TRBJ2-7
CDR3aa: CASSLRQAYEQYF
CDR3nt: TGTGCCAGCAGCTTACGACAGGCCTACGAGCAGTACTTC

v_gene: TRBV5-1
d_gene: .
abundance: .
j_gene: TRBJ2-3
CDR3aa: CASSEQGSDTQYF
CDR3nt: TGCGCCAGCAGCGAGCAGGGGTCAGATACGCAGTATTTT

v_gene: TRBV29-1
d_gene: .
abundance: .
j_gene: TRBJ2-7
CDR3aa: CSVEVGVAREGGQYF
CDR3nt: TGCAGCGTTGAAGTAGGTGTCGCCCGAGAGGGGGGGCAGTACTTC

v_gene: TRBV30
d_gene: .
abundance: .
j_gene: TRBJ1-2
CDR3aa: CAWRGQRDTYGYTF
CDR3nt: TGTGCCTGGAGGGGTCAGAGGGACACCTATGGCTACACCTTC

v_gene: TRBV30
d_gene: TRBD2
abundance: .
j_gene: TRBJ2-1
CDR3aa: CAWSSGTSVSNEQFF
CDR3nt: TGTGCCTGGAGTTCCGGGACTAGCGTCTCAAATGAGCAGTTCTTC

v_gene: TRBV30
d_gene: .
abundance: few
j_gene: TRBJ1-5
CDR3aa: CAWSVRRGGGNQPQHF
CDR3nt: TGTGCCTGGAGTGTACGCCGGGGTGGGGGCAATCAGCCCCAGCATTTT

v_gene: TRBV9
d_gene: TRBD1
abundance: .
j_gene: TRBJ2-4
CDR3aa: CASSTDRAGIQYF
CDR3nt: TGTGCCAGCAGCACGGACAGGGCTGGCATTCAGTACTTC

v_gene: TRBV5-1
d_gene: TRBD2
abundance: few
j_gene: TRBJ2-3
CDR3aa: CASSLALAGVGDTQYF
CDR3nt: TGCGCCAGCAGCTTGGCACTAGCGGGAGTCGGGGATACGCAGTATTTT

v_gene: TRBV4-1
d_gene: .
abundance: .
j_gene: TRBJ1-1
CDR3aa: CASSQVPTENTEAFF
CDR3nt: TGCGCCAGCAGCCAAGTACCCACAGAGAACACTGAAGCTTTCTTT

v_gene: TRBV6-1
d_gene: .
abundance: .
j_gene: TRBJ1-2
CDR3aa: CASSPAHYGYTF
CDR3nt: TGTGCCAGCAGTCCAGCTCACTATGGCTACACCTTC

v_gene: TRBV29-1
d_gene: .
abundance: .
j_gene: TRBJ2-7
CDR3aa: CSVREGGAYEQYF
CDR3nt: TGCAGCGTTCGAGAGGGGGGGGCCTACGAGCAGTACTTC

v_gene: TRBV5-6
d_gene: .
abundance: .
j_gene: TRBJ2-3
CDR3aa: CASSLDWGTDTQYF
CDR3nt: TGTGCCAGCAGCTTGGACTGGGGCACAGATACGCAGTATTTT

v_gene: TRBV29-1
d_gene: .
abundance: few
j_gene: TRBJ2-6
CDR3aa: CSVEWAGSGANVLTF
CDR3nt: TGCAGCGTTGAATGGGCGGGGTCTGGGGCCAACGTCCTGACTTTC

v_gene: TRBV27
d_gene: .
abundance: .
j_gene: TRBJ1-4
CDR3aa: CASSLSSGVEKLFF
CDR3nt: TGTGCCAGCAGTTTATCATCAGGTGTTGAAAAACTGTTTTTT

v_gene: TRBV7-9
d_gene: .
abundance: once
j_gene: TRBJ2-7
CDR3aa: CASSLNSYEQYF
CDR3nt: TGTGCCAGCAGCCTTAACTCCTACGAGCAGTACTTC